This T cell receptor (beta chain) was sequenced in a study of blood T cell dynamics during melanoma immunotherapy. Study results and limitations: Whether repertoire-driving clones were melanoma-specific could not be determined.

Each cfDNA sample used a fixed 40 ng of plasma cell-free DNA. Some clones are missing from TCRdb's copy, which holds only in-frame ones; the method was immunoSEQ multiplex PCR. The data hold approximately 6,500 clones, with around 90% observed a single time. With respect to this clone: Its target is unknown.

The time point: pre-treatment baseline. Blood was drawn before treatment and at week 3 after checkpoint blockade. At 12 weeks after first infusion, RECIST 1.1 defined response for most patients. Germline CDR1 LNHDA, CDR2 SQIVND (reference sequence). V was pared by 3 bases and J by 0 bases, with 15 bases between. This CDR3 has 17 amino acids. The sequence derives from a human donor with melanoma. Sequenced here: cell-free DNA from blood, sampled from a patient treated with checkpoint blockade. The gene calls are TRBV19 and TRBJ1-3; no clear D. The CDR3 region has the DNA TGTGCCAGTAGTATTATTTTGGCAGGCGACTCTGGAAACACCATATATTTT. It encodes CASSIILAGDSGNTIYF. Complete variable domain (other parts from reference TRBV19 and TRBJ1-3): DGGITQSPKYLFRKEGQNVTLSCEQNLNHDAMYWYRQDPGQGLRLIYYSQIVNDFQKGDIAEGYSVSREKKESFPLTVTSAQKNPTAFYLCASSIILAGDSGNTIYFGEGSWLTVV.